The present TCR beta chain was sequenced within a study of cytomegalovirus exposure and HLA in healthy donors. Concerning this clone: What it binds is unknown.

V shed 2 bases and J 7 bases; nucleotides not matched to a gene: 6. The CDR3 extends over 15 amino acids. In germline, CDR1 is MNHNS, CDR2 SASEGT. 13 Jbeta primers and 60 Vbeta primers were used for the PCR. Libraries were prepared by immunoSEQ multiplex PCR; TCRdb keeps only in-frame clonotypes and omits some of them. The sample lists 150,000 to 200,000 clones; approximately 83% were seen once. Findings of the study overall: Researchers counted 164 TCR beta chains as cytomegalovirus-associated. Reportedly, a later analysis found an Asian-associated ancestry cluster had fewer N-insertions than the approximately 670-donor mean.

The TCR comes from a man aged 18-30 years in good health and CMV-seropositive. The sample was PBMCs. This chain uses TRBV6-1 with TRBJ2-7, with 12 positions matching TRBD1. This CDR3 reads CASSEPGTGGWEQYF. CDR3 bases: TGTGCCAGCAGTGAACCGGGGACAGGGGGCTGGGAGCAGTACTTC.